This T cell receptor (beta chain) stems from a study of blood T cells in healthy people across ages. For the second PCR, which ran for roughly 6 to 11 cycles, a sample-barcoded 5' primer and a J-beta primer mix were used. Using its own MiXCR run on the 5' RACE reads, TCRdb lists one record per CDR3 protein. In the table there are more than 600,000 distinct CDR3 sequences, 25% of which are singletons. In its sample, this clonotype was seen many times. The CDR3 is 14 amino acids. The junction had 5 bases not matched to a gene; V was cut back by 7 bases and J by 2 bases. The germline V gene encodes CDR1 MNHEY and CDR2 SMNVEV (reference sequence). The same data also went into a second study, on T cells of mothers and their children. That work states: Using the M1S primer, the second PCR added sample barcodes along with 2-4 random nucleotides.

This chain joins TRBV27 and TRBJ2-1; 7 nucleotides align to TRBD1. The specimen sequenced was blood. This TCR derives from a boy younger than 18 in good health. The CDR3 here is CASIPGGPYNEQFF. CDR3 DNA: TGTGCCAGCATTCCAGGGGGACCCTACAATGAGCAGTTCTTC.